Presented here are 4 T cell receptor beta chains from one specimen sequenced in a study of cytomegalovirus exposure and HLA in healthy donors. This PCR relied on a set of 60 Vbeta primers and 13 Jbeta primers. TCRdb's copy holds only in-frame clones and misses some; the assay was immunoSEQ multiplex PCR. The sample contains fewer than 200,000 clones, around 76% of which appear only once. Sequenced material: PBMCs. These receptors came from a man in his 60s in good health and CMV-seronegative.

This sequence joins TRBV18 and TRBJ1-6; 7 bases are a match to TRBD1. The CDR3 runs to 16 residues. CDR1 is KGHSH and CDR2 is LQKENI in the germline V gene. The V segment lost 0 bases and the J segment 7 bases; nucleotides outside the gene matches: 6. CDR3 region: CASSPPSQTGNSPLHF. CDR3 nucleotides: TGTGCCAGCTCACCACCGAGTCAGACAGGGAATTCACCCCTCCACTTT.

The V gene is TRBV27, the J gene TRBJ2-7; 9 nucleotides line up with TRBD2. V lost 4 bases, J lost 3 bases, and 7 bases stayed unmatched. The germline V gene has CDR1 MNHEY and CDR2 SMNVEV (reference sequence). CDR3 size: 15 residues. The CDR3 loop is CASSYPGTSYYEQYF. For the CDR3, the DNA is TGTGCCAGCAGTTATCCAGGGACTAGCTACTACGAGCAGTACTTC.

The DNA for the CDR3 is TGTGCCAGCAGTTACGGCCAGGGCGGTGAAGCTTTCTTT. Translated: CASSYGQGGEAFF. This chain connects TRBV6-5 to TRBJ1-1, with a possible D match to TRBD1 (5 bases). This CDR3 contains 13 residues. Germline-derived CDR1 and CDR2 are MNHEY and SVGAGI. The V end was cut by 2 bases, the J end by 7 bases, with 11 bases between.

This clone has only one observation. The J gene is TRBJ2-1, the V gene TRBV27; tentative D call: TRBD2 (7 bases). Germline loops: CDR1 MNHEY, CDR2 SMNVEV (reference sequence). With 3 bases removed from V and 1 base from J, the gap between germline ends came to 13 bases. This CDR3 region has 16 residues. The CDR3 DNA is TGTGCCAGCAGTTTCCTAGGGGGGGGGTCCTACAATGAGCAGTTCTTC. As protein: CASSFLGGGSYNEQFF.